This T cell receptor (beta chain) comes out of a study of vaccination effects on CD4 cells after COVID-19. Broader study findings: Among infection- and vaccine-induced clones, marked clonal contraction occurred late after vaccination. Nearly all vaccine-induced clones in healthy recipients recognized only SARS-CoV-2.

Within the ViraFEST assay, antigen-specific CD4+ T cells underwent expansion with viral peptide pools prior to sequencing. Researchers isolated CD4+ T cells once roughly ten days of culture had elapsed. Each participant was administered two doses of either the BNT162b2 or the mRNA-1273 vaccine. Testing of the vaccine recipients showed negative nucleocapsid antibodies and no prior SARS-CoV-2 infection. Each culture had half its medium swapped for IL-2 medium on days 3 and 7. In regard to this clone: Its antigen is still unknown.

The CDR3 consists of 15 residues. V was trimmed by 4 bases and J by 0 bases, leaving 13 bases between them. CDR1 and CDR2 (germline): LNHDA, SQIVND (reference sequence). Clones were read by immunoSEQ multiplex PCR, and TCRdb kept only the in-frame ones, dropping some. The sample includes 25,000 to 30,000 clones, 73% of them seen just once. The starting material was CD4+ T cells from PBMCs cultured with HCoV-NL63 spike peptides, obtained after COVID-19 vaccination. This sequence was found in a human donor who received a COVID-19 vaccine. The chain uses TRBV19 and TRBJ2-7, with D perhaps TRBD1 (6 bases). The CDR3 nucleotides are TGTGCCAGTAGTAGTGCGACAGGCCGCTCCTACGAGCAGTACTTC. This sequence encodes CASSSATGRSYEQYF.